A selection of T cell receptor beta chains follows, all from one sample in a study of shared clonotypes between healthy human individuals. The repertoire was sequenced with immunoSEQ multiplex PCR; TCRdb's copy has only in-frame clones and lacks some. The data hold 2,500,000 or so clones, with under 95% observed a single time. Material: naive CD4+ T cells from PBMCs. The receptor source for this set is a man between 18 and 35 years old in good health. Some clones in this sample may be carry-over from other donors' samples. Each CDR3 is given with its conserved first and last residue. D genes are given only for firm matches. Clone size is given for some rows only: seen once, a few or many times, or a class if the clone is expanded.

j_call d_call v_call clone_size cdr3_nt cdr3_aa
TRBJ2-3 . TRBV10-1 . TGCGCCAGCAGTCGGGCGACAGATACGCAGTATTTT CASSRATDTQYF
TRBJ2-7 TRBD1 TRBV11-2 . TGTGCCAGCAGCTCTTCCCGGACAGGGACCTACGAGCAGTACTTC CASSSSRTGTYEQYF
TRBJ1-2 . TRBV28 . TGTGCCAGCAGTTTTTCTCGAGGGACCCTTAACTATGGCTACACCTTC CASSFSRGTLNYGYTF
TRBJ1-3 . TRBV21-1 . TGTGCCAGCAGCCTCCGCGAAGGACAGGGGGCCCGTTCTGGAAACACCATATATTTT CASSLREGQGARSGNTIYF
TRBJ1-1 TRBD1 TRBV29-1 once TGCAGCGTAGATACAGGGGTGAACACTGAAGCTTTCTTT CSVDTGVNTEAFF
TRBJ2-3 TRBD2 TRBV7-9 . TGTGCCAGCAGCCCAGCACTAGCGGGAGTCGCTGATACGCAGTATTTT CASSPALAGVADTQYF
TRBJ2-5 TRBD1 TRBV7-2 . TGTGCCAGCAGCTTAGTGACAGGGGGCTGGGAGACCCAGTACTTC CASSLVTGGWETQYF
TRBJ2-3 TRBD2 TRBV15 . TGTGCCACCAGCAGTCGTTGGCTAGCGGGAGGTGGGGCCACAGATACGCAGTATTTT CATSSRWLAGGGATDTQYF
TRBJ2-5 TRBD2 TRBV6-7 . TGTGCCAGCAGTTACTCGTCTCTTGGTCTAGCGGGAAAGACCCAGTACTTC CASSYSSLGLAGKTQYF
TRBJ2-3 TRBD2 TRBV5-6 . TGTGCCAGCAGCTTGGCTAGCGGGACCACAGATACGCAGTATTTT CASSLASGTTDTQYF
TRBJ1-1 . TRBV28 . TGTGCCAGCAGTTCTCCGGGTGGGGGGGATAGGAACACTGAAGCTTTCTTT CASSSPGGGDRNTEAFF
TRBJ2-3 TRBD2 TRBV9 . TGTGCCAGCAGCGTAGTGGGCGGGAGGGCCGATTTGGATACGCAGTATTTT CASSVVGGRADLDTQYF
TRBJ2-5 . TRBV28 . TGTGCCAGCAGCTCCCCGGCGGGGGCGCACAAAGAGACCCAGTACTTC CASSSPAGAHKETQYF
TRBJ2-1 TRBD1 TRBV7-2 once TGTGCCAGCAGCACCCGGGACAGCGACTACAATGAGCAGTTCTTC CASSTRDSDYNEQFF
TRBJ2-5 . TRBV28 . TGTGCCAGCAGCCGAACCCCGGGTGGGGGGCGGGAGACCCAGTACTTC CASSRTPGGGRETQYF
TRBJ2-7 . TRBV19 . TGTGCCAGTAGTTCCCGTGGGGGCGACTACGAGCAGTACTTC CASSSRGGDYEQYF
TRBJ1-2 . TRBV28 . TGTGCCAGCAGTTTTTTAATGGGTGGCTACACCTTC CASSFLMGGYTF
TRBJ2-7 . TRBV29-1 . TGCAGCGTTGCGGGCCGACAGGGAGGCGAGCAGTACTTC CSVAGRQGGEQYF
TRBJ2-6 . TRBV29-1 . TGCAGCACTATGGACAGCTATGGGGCCAACGTCCTGACTTTC CSTMDSYGANVLTF
TRBJ1-1 TRBD1 TRBV27 . TGTGCCAGCAGTTATGACAGGGTGAACACTGAAGCTTTCTTT CASSYDRVNTEAFF
TRBJ2-7 . TRBV5-4 once TGTGCCAGCAGCTTGGCCACGGGGTTGAGCCACGAGCAGTACTTC CASSLATGLSHEQYF
TRBJ2-5 . TRBV11-2 . TGTGCCAGCAGCACAAACCAAGAGACCCAGTACTTC CASSTNQETQYF
TRBJ2-7 TRBD1 TRBV6-5 . TGTGCCAGCAGTAGACAGGGCTCCTACGAGCAGTACTTC CASSRQGSYEQYF
TRBJ1-3 . TRBV5-4 . TGTGCCAGCAGCACGGGGGCCACTGGAAACACCATATATTTT CASSTGATGNTIYF
TRBJ2-2 TRBD1 TRBV5-1 . TGCGCCAGCAGCTTGCTGGGACAGGGGTACACCGGGGAGCTGTTTTTT CASSLLGQGYTGELFF
TRBJ1-1 . TRBV11-2 few TGTGCCAGCAGCCGAAAGGGTACTGAAGCTTTCTTT CASSRKGTEAFF
TRBJ1-2 . TRBV10-3 . TGTGCCATCAGCAAGGACGACCCAAGTGGCTACACCTTC CAISKDDPSGYTF
TRBJ2-3 . TRBV5-1 . TGCGCCAGCAGCGAGACTCGGGATACGCAGTATTTT CASSETRDTQYF
TRBJ2-7 . TRBV11-1 . TGTGCCAGCAGCTCCCCCGGTTTATATGGTACCGAGCAGTACTTC CASSSPGLYGTEQYF
TRBJ2-3 . TRBV6-6 . TGTGCCAGCAGTGGGCTCGGGCGGACCACAGATACGCAGTATTTT CASSGLGRTTDTQYF
TRBJ2-1 TRBD2 TRBV7-9 once TGTGCCAGCACCCGACCTAGCGGGAGTAAGGATGAGCAGTTCTTC CASTRPSGSKDEQFF
TRBJ1-3 TRBD1 TRBV28 . TGTGCCAGCAGTTCTCCGGGACAGAGAAACACCATATATTTT CASSSPGQRNTIYF
TRBJ2-1 TRBD1 TRBV11-1 . TGTGCCAGCAGCCCCTCGATAACAGGGGGCGCCTACAATGAGCAGTTCTTC CASSPSITGGAYNEQFF
TRBJ2-7 TRBD1 TRBV5-1 . TGCGCCAGCAGCGCCGCGGGACAGGCCTACGAGCAGTACTTC CASSAAGQAYEQYF
TRBJ1-2 TRBD1 TRBV5-6 . TGTGCCAGCAGCGACTACGCCGGGACAGGGGGCCTCTATGGCTACACCTTC CASSDYAGTGGLYGYTF
TRBJ2-7 TRBD2 TRBV6-6 . TGTGCCAGCAGGCGACTAGCGGGACCCTACGAGCAGTACTTC CASRRLAGPYEQYF
TRBJ2-7 . TRBV11-1 . TGTGCCAGCAGGGGCAGGGTACCCTACGAGCAGTACTTC CASRGRVPYEQYF
TRBJ2-7 . TRBV30 . TGTGCCTGGAGTGTAGCCCTCTTCACGGGGGAGCAGTACTTC CAWSVALFTGEQYF
TRBJ1-1 . TRBV7-3 . TGTGCCAGCAGCTTCGTGGAGAACACTGAAGCTTTCTTT CASSFVENTEAFF
TRBJ1-2 . TRBV28 . TGTGCCAGCAGTTTACCTCCCAGGGTTTATGGCTACACCTTC CASSLPPRVYGYTF
TRBJ1-4 TRBD1 TRBV7-2 . TGTGCCAGCAGCTTACAGGACAGGGGCAAACTGTTTTTT CASSLQDRGKLFF
TRBJ2-3 . TRBV7-2 . TGTGCCAGCAGCTTAGGGAGGGGGGGAGATACGCAGTATTTT CASSLGRGGDTQYF
TRBJ2-3 TRBD2 TRBV4-1 . TGCGCCAGCAGCCGCGCGGCGGGAGGAAACACAGATACGCAGTATTTT CASSRAAGGNTDTQYF
TRBJ1-5 TRBD1 TRBV4-3 . TGCGCCAGCAGCCAATTCCTCGGGACAGCCCTGGGGATCGGCAATCAGCCCCAGCATTTT CASSQFLGTALGIGNQPQHF
TRBJ1-4 . TRBV28 . TGTGCCAGCAGTCCGGGGACGAGGGGTGAAAAACTGTTTTTT CASSPGTRGEKLFF
TRBJ2-1 . TRBV7-9 . TGTGCCAGCAGCTTAGCCCCGGGGGCGGGAATCTACAATGAGCAGTTCTTC CASSLAPGAGIYNEQFF
TRBJ2-1 . TRBV29-1 . TGCAGCGTTGAGAGGACTACCGACAATGAGCAGTTCTTC CSVERTTDNEQFF
TRBJ2-3 . TRBV10-1 once TGCGCCAGCAGTGACGCGGGTACTAGCACAGATACGCAGTATTTT CASSDAGTSTDTQYF
TRBJ1-1 . TRBV7-2 few TGTGCCAGCAGCCCAACAGGGACGAACACTGAAGCTTTCTTT CASSPTGTNTEAFF
TRBJ2-3 TRBD2 TRBV28 . TGTGCCACCGGACTAGCGGATCTCACAGATACGCAGTATTTT CATGLADLTDTQYF
TRBJ1-2 . TRBV30 . TGTGCCTGCAGGTACGGACAGCCTAACTATGGCTACACCTTC CACRYGQPNYGYTF
TRBJ2-7 TRBD1 TRBV7-9 . TGTGCCAGCAGCTTAGGGAGGCGGACAGGGGGCCAAACCTACGAGCAGTACTTC CASSLGRRTGGQTYEQYF
TRBJ1-2 . TRBV5-1 . TGCGCCAGCAGCTTGGCAGGGACACCAACTTTTGGCTACACCTTC CASSLAGTPTFGYTF
TRBJ2-1 . TRBV7-2 . TGTGCCAGCACCCGACCCCCGATGCACAATGAGCAGTTCTTC CASTRPPMHNEQFF
TRBJ1-2 TRBD1 TRBV7-2 . TGTGCCAGCAGCCTAGGGACAGACAATGGCTACACCTTC CASSLGTDNGYTF
TRBJ2-5 TRBD2 TRBV7-9 . TGTGCCAGCAGCTTGAGCGGGAGGGGTCAAGAGACCCAGTACTTC CASSLSGRGQETQYF
TRBJ1-4 TRBD1 TRBV19 . TGTGCCAGTAGTATCGACAGGGTGAGAGAAAAACTGTTTTTT CASSIDRVREKLFF
TRBJ1-3 . TRBV5-6 once TGTGCCAGCAGCTTGGGCTACTCTGGAAACACCATATATTTT CASSLGYSGNTIYF